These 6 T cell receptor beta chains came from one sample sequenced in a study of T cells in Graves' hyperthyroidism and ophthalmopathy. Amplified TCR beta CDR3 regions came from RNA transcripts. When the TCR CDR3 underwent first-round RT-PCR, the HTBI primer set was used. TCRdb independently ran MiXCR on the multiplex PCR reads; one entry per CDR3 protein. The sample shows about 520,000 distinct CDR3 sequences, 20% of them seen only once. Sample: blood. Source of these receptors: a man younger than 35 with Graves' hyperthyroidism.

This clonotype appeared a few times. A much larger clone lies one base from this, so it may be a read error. The CDR3 DNA reads TGTGCCAGCAGCCAATATCAGGACAGGAGCTACGAGCAGTACTTC. The encoded protein is CASSQYQDRSYEQYF. This chain uses TRBV14 with TRBJ2-7; 7 bases line up with TRBD1. CDR3 length: 15 amino acids. From germline, CDR1 is SGHDN and CDR2 FVKESK. J lost 3 bases, V lost 2 bases, and 7 bases had no gene match.

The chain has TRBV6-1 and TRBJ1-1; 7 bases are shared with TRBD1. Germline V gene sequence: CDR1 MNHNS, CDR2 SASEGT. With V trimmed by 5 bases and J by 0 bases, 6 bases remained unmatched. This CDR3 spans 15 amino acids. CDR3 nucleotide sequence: TGTGCCAGCAGTCGAGAGGGGGCCATGAACACTGAAGCTTTCTTT. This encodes CASSREGAMNTEAFF.

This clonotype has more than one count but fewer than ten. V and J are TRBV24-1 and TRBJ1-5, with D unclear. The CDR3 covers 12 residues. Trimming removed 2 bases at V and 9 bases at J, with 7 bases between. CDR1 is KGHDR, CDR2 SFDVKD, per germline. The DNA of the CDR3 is TGTGCCACCAGTGATTCTGGACGGCCCCAGCATTTT. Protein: CATSDSGRPQHF.

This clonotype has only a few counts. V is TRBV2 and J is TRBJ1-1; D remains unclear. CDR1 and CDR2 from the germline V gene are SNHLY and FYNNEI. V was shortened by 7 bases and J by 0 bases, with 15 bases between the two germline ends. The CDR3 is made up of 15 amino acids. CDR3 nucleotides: TGTGCCAGCATTCTCTCTGGAGTCCTGAACACTGAAGCTTTCTTT. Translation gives CASILSGVLNTEAFF.

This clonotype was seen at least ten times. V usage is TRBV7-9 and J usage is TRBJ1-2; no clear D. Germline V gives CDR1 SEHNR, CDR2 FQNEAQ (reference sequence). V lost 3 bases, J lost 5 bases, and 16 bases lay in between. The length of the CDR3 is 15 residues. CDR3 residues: CASSFGSDPRYGYTF. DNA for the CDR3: TGTGCCAGCAGCTTTGGGTCAGATCCTAGGTATGGCTACACCTTC.

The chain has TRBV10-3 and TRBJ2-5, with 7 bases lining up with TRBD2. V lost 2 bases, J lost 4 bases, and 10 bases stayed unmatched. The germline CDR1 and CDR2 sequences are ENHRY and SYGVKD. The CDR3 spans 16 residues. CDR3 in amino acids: CAISERPLSGVETQYF. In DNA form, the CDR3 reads TGTGCCATCAGTGAGCGTCCATTGAGCGGGGTAGAGACCCAGTACTTC.